Given below is one TCR beta chain in context. The antigen it binds to is not known. The input lacks base qualities; no much larger clone sits a single base away. This sample is part of a study of blood T cell repertoires in COVID-19 (TCRdb year 2020). Concerning the study at large: The collaborator samples originated in the United States, Italy and Spain and spanned the acute and convalescent phases of COVID-19. The prospective study material was composed of cDNA or gDNA derived from T cells, B-cell-depleted T cells, or PBMCs. Deeply sampled blood TCRbeta repertoires from subjects exposed to, actively infected with, or recovered from COVID-19 were included in the dataset. A freely available public database, intended as a resource for researchers studying the immune response to SARS-CoV-2, is where the repertoires were released. Samples came from the ongoing ImmuneRACE study (first 160 participants) plus 1,254 subjects from 6 global collaborators. The sample metadata nearly always contained a de-identified subject ID, COVID-19 status, age in years and sex. HLA class I and class II types, where available, came from metadata supplied by the sample provider rather than from assay-based typing. Summary of the overall study and its limitations: The quantity of clinical and demographic metadata differed by source and by participant and was supplied without curation.

TCRbeta CDR3 regions were amplified from genomic DNA by means of the immunoSEQ Assay, a bias-controlled multiplex PCR. In the paper's pipeline: Within the assay, amplification of reference gene primers was used to estimate how many nucleated cells each sample contained. To quantify the absolute abundance of each unique TCRbeta CDR3 rearrangement, sequence reads were collapsed and filtered. Productive Simpson clonality was computed per sample as the square root of Simpson's diversity index over productive rearrangements. Held by TCRdb, this immuneACCESS table contains in-frame sequences only and omits some clones. Under half of the omission traces to an unresolved V gene where checked; the cause of the rest is unknown. V, J and clone size derive from that table, while D and trimming were established from the DNA sequence. The sample contains almost 400,000 clones, more than 75% of them found a single time. The top ten hold roughly 0.97% of the sample.

Compared with germline, V lacks 3 bases and J lacks 2 bases; bases without a gene match: 8. CDR1 and CDR2 are read off the germline V gene as SGDLS and YYNGEE. Its CDR3 holds 17 amino acids, cysteine through phenylalanine. Only CDR3 DNA is held: 51 bases, read in frame from base 1. Participants in the prospective study were aged about 18 to 90 years, lived in 20 to 25 United States geographic areas, and enrolled through a virtual design. To assign participants to cohorts, the prospective study relied on clinical history that participants themselves reported in a screening survey and a study questionnaire. In the prospective study, whole blood, serum and a nasopharyngeal or oropharyngeal swab were collected from each participant by mobile phlebotomists. Over a roughly 2-month period, participants in the prospective study had the option of providing additional blood draws and questionnaires. Before DNA extraction, blood samples from the prospective study were shipped at room temperature or frozen.

The chain is assembled from TRBV9 and TRBJ2-3; TRBD1 matches 11 bases in the middle. This TCR came from a woman aged 25 to 45 with acute COVID-19. Input material: PBMCs or T cells enriched from blood (not recorded which). The sequenced DNA is TGTGCCAGCAGCGGGACGGGACAGGGGGTGACCACAGATACGCAGTATTTT. This is translated as CASSGTGQGVTTDTQYF.